The T cell receptor beta chain described here comes from a study of cytomegalovirus exposure and HLA in healthy donors. Study context: Under 90% of roughly 430 genotyped donors fell in the Caucasian-associated ancestry cluster. Whole-study results and caveats: According to reports, the classifier identified cytomegalovirus status with high specificity and sensitivity.

A word on this clone: As yet, its antigen is unknown.

Germline V lookup: CDR1 LNHDA, CDR2 SQIVND (reference sequence). The CDR3 is 15 amino acids. V gave up 5 bases and J gave up 2 bases, with 13 bases separating them. PCR primers comprised 60 Vbeta and 13 Jbeta primers. The repertoire was sequenced with immunoSEQ multiplex PCR; TCRdb's copy has only in-frame clones and lacks some. The repertoire holds around 140,000 clones, with around three fifths as singletons. V and J are TRBV19 and TRBJ1-5; maybe TRBD1 (5 bases). The sequence was collected from a woman aged 40 to 49 in good health and CMV-seronegative. The material sequenced was PBMCs. The DNA for the CDR3 is TGTGCCAGTAGTCCCTGGACACTGGGCAATCAGCCCCAGCATTTT. As protein: CASSPWTLGNQPQHF.